This TCR beta chain was captured in a study of vaccination and CD4 T cells after COVID-19 (dated 2022 in TCRdb). Study-wide context: Convalescent patients had a positive SARS-CoV-2 result on nasal swab PCR, and of these patients, several had mild disease and one had severe disease. The cultures were stimulated with overlapping spike peptide pools from SARS-CoV-2 and from the common cold coronaviruses HCoV-NL63, HCoV-OC43 and HCoV-229E. Post-vaccine blood samples were collected a median of approximately eleven weeks after the second vaccine dose, ranging from roughly 12 to 250 days. In the convalescent cohort there were six males and four females, among whom were two Hispanic individuals, seven Caucasians, two Asians and one multiracial person. Two doses of either the Pfizer-BioNTech BNT162b2 vaccine (n=8) or the Moderna mRNA-1273 vaccine (n=2) were administered to participants. Post-COVID blood samples from convalescent patients were collected a median of around 110 days after diagnosis, with a range of about 35 to 180 days. In control cultures, a CEFX viral epitope pool was used as positive control, an HIV-1 Nef peptide pool was used as negative control, or no peptide was added. The spike-specific CD4+ TCR repertoire was compared before and after mRNA vaccination in approximately ten COVID-19 convalescent patients and a handful of infection-naive healthy vaccine recipients. General study outcomes and caveats: An increase in the median number of SARS-CoV-2-reactive clonotypes from around 20 after infection to 38 after vaccination was observed, but the change was not found to be significant. Only a relatively small number of convalescent patients were included in the study, and early timepoints following natural infection were not analyzed. Of the vaccine-specific clones found in convalescent patients, nearly all (304 of 307) were mono-reactive for SARS-CoV-2 spike instead of being cross-reactive with common cold coronaviruses. Among the post-vaccine SARS-CoV-2-reactive clones in convalescent patients, a median 86.3% showed up only after vaccination, which suggests vaccine-specific priming.

A remark on this clonotype: Its recognized antigen is unknown. Base qualities are not recorded, but no much larger clone differs from it by a single base.

Counted from cysteine to phenylalanine, this CDR3 has 15 amino acids. Only CDR3 DNA remains: 45 bases, in frame from the first base. Relative to germline, V is missing 6 bases and J is missing 5 bases, with 9 bases of the junction outside any gene match. Per the germline V gene (reference sequence), LGHDT is the CDR1 and YNNKEL is the CDR2. Receptors were amplified or captured by PCR. DNA from cultured CD4+ T cells underwent TCR sequencing with the Oncomine TCR Beta short-read assay at the Johns Hopkins FTIC core. Genomic DNA was extracted from the cultured CD4+ T cells with the QIAamp micro DNA kit. Oncomine TCR Beta libraries from cultured CD4+ T cells were pooled with unique dual indexes and sequenced on an Illumina iSeq 100. The original methods were these. Non-productive sequences were removed, and CDR3s that did not start with C, did not end with F or W, or were shorter than 7 amino acids were discarded. The MANAFEST web application identified antigen-specific clonotypes by comparing peptide-stimulated wells against reference wells and other culture wells. An FDR below 0.05, an odds ratio above 5, and a productive frequency above 0.1% in at least two of three replicate wells were required for clones to be considered positive. A clonotype was classed as cross-reactive if the clonotype showed significant expansion both in SARS-CoV-2 spike wells and in at least one common cold coronavirus spike condition. Similarity between CDR3 sequences was evaluated in R version 3.6.1 using Levenshtein distances (stringdist) and unrooted phylogenetic trees (ape). Using fastp at Q25 and MiXCR, TCRdb reprocessed the public reads and kept productive beta chains. Here each entry gathers all rows of one CDR3 protein and keeps the most common genes and DNA. The V and J calls shown here were made by TCRdb, not taken from the authors' results. This sample has approximately 14,000 distinct CDR3 sequences in its table, and about 65% of those were observed once. 7.4% of the sample comes from the top ten.

The sample's treatment or condition, from its label and the paper: roughly nine-day PBMC culture with coronavirus spike peptide pools or control peptides (ViraFEST assay). The ViraFEST assay was used in the study, in which antigen-specific T cells were expanded with peptide pools and expanded clonotypes were subsequently identified by TCR sequencing. The convalescent patients' positive SARS-CoV-2 PCR tests fell between March and December 2020, which was before the Alpha, Beta and Delta variants emerged in the United States. Each well held under 2.5 million PBMCs cultured in IMDM containing approximately 5.3% human AB serum and approximately 10 IU/ml IL-2, with about 9.1 ug/ml peptide pools added. Half of the culture medium was replaced with fresh IL-2-containing medium on days 3 and 7. Once the cells had been in culture for roughly 10 days, the EasySep CD4+ T cell isolation kit was used to isolate CD4+ T cells by negative selection. Ficoll-Paque Plus gradient centrifugation was used to isolate PBMCs from whole blood, and the isolated PBMCs were then either used fresh or cryopreserved at -140C. Culture conditions were generally each tested in triplicate wells.

This chain joins TRBV3-1 to TRBJ1-5, with 8 junctional bases fitting TRBD1. Specimen: CD4+ T cells from blood, cultured in vitro. The source of this sequence is a human donor who had recovered from COVID-19. The nucleotide sequence reads TGTGCCAGCAGTTACACATCACAGGGGGATCAGCCCCAGCATTTT. Its amino acids are CASSYTSQGDQPQHF.